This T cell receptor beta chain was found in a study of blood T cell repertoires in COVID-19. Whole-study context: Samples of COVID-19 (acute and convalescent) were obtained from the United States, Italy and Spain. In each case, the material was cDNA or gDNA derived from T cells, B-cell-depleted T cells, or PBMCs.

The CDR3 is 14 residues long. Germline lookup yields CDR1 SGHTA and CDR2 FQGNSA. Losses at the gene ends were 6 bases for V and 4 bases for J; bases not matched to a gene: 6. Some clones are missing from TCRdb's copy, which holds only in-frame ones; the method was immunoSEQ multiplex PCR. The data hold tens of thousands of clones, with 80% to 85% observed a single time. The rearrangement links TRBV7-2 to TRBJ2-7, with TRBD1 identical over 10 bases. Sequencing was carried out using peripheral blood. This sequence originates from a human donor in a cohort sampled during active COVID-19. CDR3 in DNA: TGTGCCAGCAGGCCGGGACAGGGGTTATACGAGCAGTACTTC. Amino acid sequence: CASRPGQGLYEQYF.